The sequence of this T cell receptor (beta chain) was determined in a study of blood T cell repertoires in COVID-19. On the study more broadly: Sources were T cells, B-cell-depleted T cells, or PBMCs; the material itself was cDNA or gDNA.

In assigning cohorts, the study relied on participant-reported clinical history. In this sample, this clone turned up once. Clones were read by immunoSEQ multiplex PCR, and TCRdb kept only the in-frame ones, dropping some. The sample carries hundreds of thousands of clones, 75% to 90% recorded once. The TCR originated in a woman aged 30 to 39 who had been exposed to COVID-19. Sequencing was carried out using PBMCs or T cells enriched from blood (not recorded which).

CDR3 amino acids: CASSYSASAGQGPYEQYF. The CDR3, as DNA: TGTGCCAGCAGTTACTCCGCAAGTGCGGGACAGGGTCCCTACGAGCAGTACTTC. The chain couples TRBV6-2 or TRBV6-3 to TRBJ2-7, with TRBD1 identical over 9 bases. In germline, CDR1 is MNHEY, CDR2 SVGEGT. This CDR3 contains 18 residues. V was clipped by 0 bases and J by 2 bases; unmatched bases: 11.